The 25 T cell receptor beta chains below come from one sample, sequenced in a study of Tregs in tolerant kidney transplant recipients. The table came from immunoSEQ multiplex PCR; TCRdb's copy has only in-frame clones and leaves some out. The table counts fewer than 55,000 clones; about 0.83% lies in the top ten. The starting material was CD4+ T cells from blood, obtained before the transplant. All receptors come from a human donor who received a combined kidney and bone marrow transplant.

Concerning this clone itself: Coverage ceases 3 residues before the CDR3 finishes, and the germline J gene fills in the end. The rearrangement joins TRBV7-2 to TRBJ2-2; no firm D call. Germline CDR1 is SGHTA and CDR2 is FQGNSA. Between the trimmed V and J ends, which lost 5 bases and 6 bases, there was a span of 4 bases. There are 11 residues in the CDR3. CDR3 bases read: TGTGCCAGCAGCCCCTCCGGGGAG. It translates to CASSPSGE. The full CDR3 protein is CASSPSGELFF. Full variable domain (outside the CDR3, taken from reference TRBV7-2 and TRBJ2-2): GAGVSQSPSNKVTEKGKDVELRCDPISGHTALYWYRQSLGQGLEFLIYFQGNSAPDKSGLPSDRFSAERTGGSVSTLTIQRTQQEDSAVYLCASSPSGELFFGEGSRLTVL.

A word on this clone: The CDR3 goes on 3 residues after the read ends, and that part is filled in from the germline J gene. The V call is TRBV19, the J call TRBJ1-2; D call uncertain. Germline CDR1 is LNHDA and CDR2 is SQIVND (reference sequence). The CDR3 has 14 amino acids. The V end was cut by 5 bases, the J end by 2 bases, with 12 bases between. The CDR3 sequence is CASSAPRWNYGYTF. The covered CDR3 bases are TGTGCCAGTAGTGCCCCTCGGTGGAACTATGGC.

About this clone itself: The read halts 3 residues ahead of the CDR3 end, with the missing end drawn from the germline J gene. This sequence joins TRBV5-1 and TRBJ2-1, with 10 positions matching TRBD2. Trimming removed 1 base from V and 7 bases from J; junction bases left unmatched: 17. This CDR3 has 19 residues. Per the germline V gene, CDR1 is SGHRS and CDR2 is YFSETQ. The CDR3 bases that were read are TGCGCCAGCAGCTTGAACCCCTTCGACGGACTAGCGGTAGGGAATGAG. Amino acid sequence: CASSLNPFDGLAVGNE. The full-length CDR3 reads as CASSLNPFDGLAVGNEQFF.

With regard to this clone: The CDR3 is cut off 3 residues early in the read; its end comes from the germline J gene. This chain joins TRBV5-1 and TRBJ2-3; 8 nucleotides align to TRBD1. V shed 4 bases and J 1 base; nucleotides not matched to a gene: 11. The CDR3 totals 17 residues. Looked up from germline, CDR1 is SGHRS and CDR2 is YFSETQ. CDR3 loop: CASSPTPGQVGTDTQYF. The DNA read from the CDR3 is TGCGCCAGCAGCCCGACCCCGGGACAGGTGGGCACAGATACG. The complete variable domain, with remaining parts taken from reference TRBV5-1 and TRBJ2-3, reads KAGVTQTPRYLIKTRGQQVTLSCSPISGHRSVSWYQQTPGQGLQFLFEYFSETQRNKGNFPGRFSGRQFSNSRSEMNVSTLELGDSALYLCASSPTPGQVGTDTQYFGPGTRLTVL.

Worth noting for this clone: The read terminates 3 residues ahead of where the CDR3 ends, so the germline J gene completes it. The V and J genes are TRBV20-1 and TRBJ1-2; D is uncertain. V lost 0 bases to trimming and J lost 4 bases, with 9 bases between them. The CDR3 is made up of 13 amino acids. Germline-derived CDR1 and CDR2 are DFQATT and SNEGSKA (reference sequence). CDR3 protein: CSARDEQSYGYTF. Incomplete CDR3 DNA: TGCAGTGCTAGAGACGAACAGAGCTATGGC.

Worth noting for this clone: The observed sequence ends 3 residues before the CDR3 terminus, with the missing tail filled in from the germline J gene. V usage is TRBV20-1 and J usage is TRBJ2-1; 7 bases agree with TRBD1. This CDR3 contains 14 residues. CDR1 and CDR2 from the germline V gene are DFQATT and SNEGSKA (reference sequence). Trimming at V came to 3 bases and at J to 0 bases, leaving 2 bases not matched to a gene. The CDR3 DNA, read in part, is TGCAGTGCTAGTCCAGGGGGCTCCTACAATGAG. Residues: CSASPGGSYNE. The full CDR3 sequence reads CSASPGGSYNEQFF.

On this clone itself: The missing CDR3 end, 3 residues past where the read stops, is filled in from the germline J gene. This rearrangement joins TRBV2 to TRBJ1-2, with D perhaps matching TRBD1 (5 bases). The CDR3 extends over 12 amino acids. Germline lookup yields CDR1 SNHLY and CDR2 FYNNEI. The V end lost 5 bases, the J end lost 5 bases, and 9 bases lay between the germline ends. The sequenced CDR3 bases are TGTGCCAGCAGTCTGACAGAGTATGGC. Its protein is CASSLTEYG. The entire CDR3 protein is CASSLTEYGYTF.

Notes on this clone: Read data end 3 residues before the CDR3 end; the end is taken from the germline J gene. This chain uses TRBV10-3 with TRBJ2-3, with D tentatively TRBD2 (6 bases). Germline V gene sequence: CDR1 ENHRY, CDR2 SYGVKD. The V gene lost 6 bases and the J gene lost 0 bases, with 10 bases spanning the gap. The CDR3 totals 14 residues. Incomplete CDR3 DNA: TGTGCCATCAGGGGGACTCATAGCACAGATACG. This codes for CAIRGTHSTDT. In full, the CDR3 is CAIRGTHSTDTQYF.

Remarks on this clone: The read comes to an end 3 residues before the CDR3 does, leaving the germline J gene to fill in the end. The chain has TRBV6-1 and TRBJ1-2; 8 bases are shared with TRBD1. Germline V gene lookup returns CDR1 MNHNS and CDR2 SASEGT. The CDR3 runs to 15 residues. V lost 0 bases to trimming and J lost 4 bases; unmatched junction nucleotides: 4. CDR3 bases read: TGTGCCAGCAGTGAAGCACCGGACAGGGCCTATGGC. Residues: CASSEAPDRAYG. The entire CDR3 is CASSEAPDRAYGYTF.

Worth noting for this clone: The read finishes 3 residues shy of the CDR3 end, and the germline J gene is used to complete it. V is TRBV18 and J is TRBJ2-7, with TRBD1 matching 8 bases. The CDR3 consists of 14 residues. J gave up 4 bases and V 4 bases, and 6 bases lay outside the gene matches. CDR1 KGHSH and CDR2 LQKENI come from the germline V gene. The CDR3 sequence: CASSQQTGVYEQYF. The covered CDR3 bases are TGTGCCAGCTCACAGCAGACAGGGGTTTACGAG.

Incomplete CDR3 DNA: TGTGCCAGCAGCGGGGACACTGGAAACACC. Translated: CASSGDTGNT. The entire CDR3 protein reads CASSGDTGNTIYF. This sequence joins TRBV7-7 and TRBJ1-3; D perhaps matches TRBD1 (6 bases). The CDR3 is cut off 3 residues early in the read; its end comes from the germline J gene. Germline V gene lookup returns CDR1 SSHAT and CDR2 FNYEAQ (reference sequence). The CDR3 is 13 amino acids. V lost 5 bases to trimming and J lost 2 bases, with 7 bases between them.

A note on this clone: The read stops 3 residues short of the end of the CDR3; the missing end is completed from the germline J gene. The V call is TRBV6-2 or TRBV6-3, the J call TRBJ1-2, with D perhaps TRBD1 (5 bases). Germline loops: CDR1 MNHEY, CDR2 SVGEGT. CDR3 length equals 13 residues. V shed 6 bases and J shed 4 bases, with 12 bases lying between them. The sequenced CDR3 bases are TGTGCCAGCAGAGATCCAGACAGCTATGGC. It is translated as CASRDPDSYG. The whole CDR3 reads CASRDPDSYGYTF.

Points on this clone: The observed sequence ends 3 residues before the CDR3 terminus, with the missing tail filled in from the germline J gene. V usage is TRBV10-3 and J usage is TRBJ1-2, with 10 nucleotides matching TRBD1. CDR3 length equals 16 residues. CDR1 ENHRY and CDR2 SYGVKD come from the germline V gene. The CDR3 spells CAISESGRQGASGYTF. Incomplete CDR3 DNA: TGTGCCATCAGTGAGTCGGGTCGACAGGGGGCGAGCGGC.

With regard to this clone: The CDR3 end falls 3 residues outside the read, so it is completed with the germline J gene. The chain has TRBV7-9 and TRBJ1-2; D not resolved. This CDR3 has 15 residues. Germline CDR1 reads SEHNR; CDR2 reads FQNEAQ (reference sequence). V lost 1 base and J lost 7, with 16 bases in between. The sequenced CDR3 bases are TGTGCCAGCAGCTTAGGCGGTCTGCTCGCGGCTGGC. Protein sequence: CASSLGGLLAAG. The whole CDR3 region reads CASSLGGLLAAGYTF.

With regard to this clone: The read ends 3 residues shy of where the CDR3 ends; the end is completed using the germline J gene. J is TRBJ2-7 and V is TRBV7-8; 16 bases align to TRBD2. The CDR3 consists of 18 residues. Germline V lookup: CDR1 SGHVS, CDR2 FQNEAQ. V lost 7 bases, J lost 6 bases, and 15 bases stayed unmatched. The CDR3 protein is CASTLGTSGRVGGSEQYF. Partial CDR3 DNA: TGTGCCAGCACCCTAGGGACTAGCGGGAGGGTGGGGGGTAGCGAG.

With regard to this clone: The CDR3 end lies 3 residues beyond the end of the read and is filled in from the germline J gene. This rearrangement joins TRBV7-2 to TRBJ1-2; D gene uncertain. The CDR3 has 14 residues. The germline V and J ends were trimmed by 0 bases and 6 bases, with 11 bases remaining between them. Germline V gives CDR1 SGHTA, CDR2 FQGNSA. Partial CDR3 DNA: TGTGCCAGCAGCTTAGCGCCCTCTACGGATGGC. It is translated as CASSLAPSTDG. The complete CDR3 reads CASSLAPSTDGYTF.

About this clone itself: The DNA ends 3 residues before the CDR3 does, and the rest of the CDR3 is filled in from the germline J gene. The chain is built from TRBV4-2 and TRBJ2-6; no reliable D call. V lost 4 bases and J 0 bases, leaving 13 bases between the germline ends. Germline CDR1 reads LGHNA; CDR2 reads YNFKEQ. The CDR3 consists of 17 residues. The CDR3 region is CASSLSQAYSGANVLTF. The part of the CDR3 DNA that was read is TGTGCCAGCAGCCTGAGCCAGGCTTACTCTGGGGCCAACGTC.

Comment on this clone: The read ends 3 residues early relative to the CDR3; the germline J gene fills the gap. The chain carries TRBV18 and TRBJ2-3; 7 bases line up with TRBD1. Germline V gene sequence: CDR1 KGHSH, CDR2 LQKENI. The CDR3 is made up of 15 amino acids. V was pared by 6 bases and J by 2 bases, with 8 bases of the junction left unmatched. Incomplete CDR3 DNA: TGTGCCAGCTCGTTCCGGGACAGTGACACAGATACG. Translated: CASSFRDSDTDT. Given in full, the CDR3 is CASSFRDSDTDTQYF.

Comment on this clone: The read terminates 3 residues ahead of where the CDR3 ends, so the germline J gene completes it. This chain uses TRBV7-2 with TRBJ2-7; 7 bases agree with TRBD1. V shed 1 base, J shed 4 bases, and the junction held 4 bases outside the gene matches. The CDR3 covers 14 residues. The germline V gene has CDR1 SGHTA and CDR2 FQGNSA. The covered CDR3 bases are TGTGCCAGCAGCTTAGGCAGGGGGACGTACGAG. Translation: CASSLGRGTYE. The whole CDR3 sequence reads CASSLGRGTYEQYF.

Points on this clone: The read is 3 residues too short to cover the CDR3 end, so that end is filled in from the germline J gene. The rearrangement uses TRBV5-1 and TRBJ1-1; D is perhaps TRBD1 (5 bases). The CDR3 length is 14 residues. Per the germline V gene, CDR1 is SGHRS and CDR2 is YFSETQ. The covered CDR3 bases are TGCGCCAGCAGCTTGATGGACGGAGGGACTTTA. The encoded protein is CASSLMDGGTL. The whole CDR3 reads CASSLMDGGTLAFF. The entire variable domain, with the rest obtained from reference TRBV5-1 and TRBJ1-1, is as follows: KAGVTQTPRYLIKTRGQQVTLSCSPISGHRSVSWYQQTPGQGLQFLFEYFSETQRNKGNFPGRFSGRQFSNSRSEMNVSTLELGDSALYLCASSLMDGGTLAFFGQGTRLTVV.

Concerning this clone itself: The read ends 3 residues before the CDR3 terminus; that terminus is restored from the germline J gene. The rearrangement links TRBV2 to TRBJ2-1, with TRBD2 as a possible D gene (5 bases). The V gene lost 7 bases and the J gene lost 5 bases, with 12 bases spanning the gap. From germline, CDR1 is SNHLY and CDR2 FYNNEI. CDR3 length equals 13 residues. CDR3 loop: CASNLDLNNEQFF. CDR3 bases read: TGTGCCAGCAACTTGGACTTAAACAATGAG.

Turning to this clone: Read coverage stops 3 residues before the CDR3 terminus; the germline J gene supplies the remainder. The chain links TRBV2 to TRBJ2-3; D gene ambiguous. Trimming cost V 7 bases and J 2 bases, with 10 bases left between them. CDR3 size: 13 residues. Germline values: CDR1 SNHLY, CDR2 FYNNEI. Here the CDR3 reads CASNPADTDTQYF. Incomplete CDR3 DNA: TGTGCCAGCAACCCCGCGGACACAGATACG.

As for this clone: The read is 3 residues too short to cover the CDR3 end, so that end is filled in from the germline J gene. The chain recombines TRBV5-1 with TRBJ1-2; 9 bases agree with TRBD1. After removal of 4 bases from V and 4 bases from J, the junction contained 5 bases not matched to a gene. From germline, CDR1 is SGHRS and CDR2 YFSETQ. The CDR3 has 14 amino acids. CDR3 sequence: CASSLGQGFYGYTF. CDR3 DNA (partial): TGCGCCAGCAGCCTGGGACAGGGATTCTATGGC. Together with reference TRBV5-1 and TRBJ1-2, the CDR3 gives the full variable domain: KAGVTQTPRYLIKTRGQQVTLSCSPISGHRSVSWYQQTPGQGLQFLFEYFSETQRNKGNFPGRFSGRQFSNSRSEMNVSTLELGDSALYLCASSLGQGFYGYTFGSGTRLTVV.

On this clone: The read terminates 3 residues before the CDR3 end, so the remaining end is supplied by the germline J gene. The chain joins TRBV19 to TRBJ1-5, with TRBD1 as a possible D gene (5 bases). V shed 8 bases and J shed 0 bases, with 17 bases lying between them. The CDR3 is made up of 16 amino acids. The germline CDR1 and CDR2 sequences are LNHDA and SQIVND (reference sequence). The sequenced part of the CDR3 DNA is TGTGCCAGTGCCCAATTGGGCAGGGATAGCAATCAGCCC. Its protein product is CASAQLGRDSNQP. The CDR3 reads in full as CASAQLGRDSNQPQHF. Complete variable domain (other parts from reference TRBV19 and TRBJ1-5): DGGITQSPKYLFRKEGQNVTLSCEQNLNHDAMYWYRQDPGQGLRLIYYSQIVNDFQKGDIAEGYSVSREKKESFPLTVTSAQKNPTAFYLCASAQLGRDSNQPQHFGDGTRLSIL.

CDR3 DNA, as far as it was read: TGTGCCAGCAGCTTCGGCCCAGGGGAACAA. It translates to CASSFGPGEQ. The whole CDR3 sequence reads CASSFGPGEQAFF. This chain uses TRBV13 with TRBJ1-1, with D perhaps TRBD1 (6 bases). The read terminates 3 residues ahead of where the CDR3 ends, so the germline J gene completes it. Germline V gives CDR1 PRHDT, CDR2 FYEKMQ (reference sequence). The CDR3 spans 13 residues.